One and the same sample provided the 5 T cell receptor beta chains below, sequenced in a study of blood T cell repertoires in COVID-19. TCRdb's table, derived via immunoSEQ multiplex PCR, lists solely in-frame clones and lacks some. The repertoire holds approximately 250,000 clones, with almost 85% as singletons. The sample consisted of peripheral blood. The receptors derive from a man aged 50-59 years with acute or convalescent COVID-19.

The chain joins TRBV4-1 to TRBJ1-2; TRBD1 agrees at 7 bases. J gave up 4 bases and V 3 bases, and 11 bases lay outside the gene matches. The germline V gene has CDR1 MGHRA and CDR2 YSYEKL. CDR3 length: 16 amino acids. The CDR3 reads CASSQTQGFGSYGYTF. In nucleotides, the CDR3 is TGCGCCAGCAGCCAGACACAGGGGTTCGGTAGCTATGGCTACACCTTC.

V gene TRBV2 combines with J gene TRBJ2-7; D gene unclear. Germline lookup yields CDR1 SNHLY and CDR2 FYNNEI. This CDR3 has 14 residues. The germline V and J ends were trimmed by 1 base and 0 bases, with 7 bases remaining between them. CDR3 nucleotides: TGTGCCAGCAGTGAAGACAATTACTCCTACGAGCAGTACTTC. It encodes CASSEDNYSYEQYF.

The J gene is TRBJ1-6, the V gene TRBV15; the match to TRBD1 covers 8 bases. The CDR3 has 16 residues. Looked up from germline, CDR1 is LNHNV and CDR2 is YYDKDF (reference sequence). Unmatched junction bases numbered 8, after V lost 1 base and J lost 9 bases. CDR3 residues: CATSRGLRGQFSPLHF. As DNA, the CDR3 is TGTGCCACCAGCAGAGGCCTCAGGGGGCAATTTTCACCCCTCCACTTT.

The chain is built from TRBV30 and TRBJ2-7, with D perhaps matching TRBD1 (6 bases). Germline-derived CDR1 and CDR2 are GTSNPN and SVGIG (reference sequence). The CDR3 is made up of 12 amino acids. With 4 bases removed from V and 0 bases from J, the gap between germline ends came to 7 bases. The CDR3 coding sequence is TGTGCCTGGACAGGGGACTCCTACGAGCAGTACTTC. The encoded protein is CAWTGDSYEQYF.

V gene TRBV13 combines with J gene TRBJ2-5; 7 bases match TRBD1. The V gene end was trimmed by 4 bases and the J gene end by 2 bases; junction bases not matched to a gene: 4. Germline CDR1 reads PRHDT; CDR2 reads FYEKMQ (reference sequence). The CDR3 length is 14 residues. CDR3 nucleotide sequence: TGTGCCAGCAGCTCACCGGGACAGCAAGAGACCCAGTACTTC. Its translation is CASSSPGQQETQYF.